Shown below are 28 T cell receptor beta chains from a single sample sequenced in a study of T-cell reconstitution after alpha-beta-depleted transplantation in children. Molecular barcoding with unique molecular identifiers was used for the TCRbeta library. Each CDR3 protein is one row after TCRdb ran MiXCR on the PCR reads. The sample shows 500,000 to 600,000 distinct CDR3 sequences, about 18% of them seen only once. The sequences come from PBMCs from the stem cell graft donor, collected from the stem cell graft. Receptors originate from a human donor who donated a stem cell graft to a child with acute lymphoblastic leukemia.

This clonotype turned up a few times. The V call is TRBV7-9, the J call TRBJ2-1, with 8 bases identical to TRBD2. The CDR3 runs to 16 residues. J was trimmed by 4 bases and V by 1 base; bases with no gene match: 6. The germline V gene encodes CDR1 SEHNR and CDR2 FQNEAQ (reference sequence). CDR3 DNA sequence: TGTGCCAGCAGCTTAGGAGCGGGAGTAAGGTACAATGAGCAGTTCTTC. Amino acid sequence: CASSLGAGVRYNEQFF.

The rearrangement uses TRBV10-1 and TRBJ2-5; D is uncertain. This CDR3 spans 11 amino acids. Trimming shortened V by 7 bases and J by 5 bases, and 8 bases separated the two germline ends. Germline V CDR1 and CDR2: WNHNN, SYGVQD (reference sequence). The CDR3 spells CASMAVETQYF. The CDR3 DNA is TGCGCCAGCATGGCAGTGGAGACCCAGTACTTC.

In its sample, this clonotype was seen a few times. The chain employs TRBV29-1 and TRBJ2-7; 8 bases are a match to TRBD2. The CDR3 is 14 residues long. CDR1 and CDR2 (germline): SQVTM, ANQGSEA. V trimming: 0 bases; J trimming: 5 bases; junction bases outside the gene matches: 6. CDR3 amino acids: CSVEDSAGGHEQYF. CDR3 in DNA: TGCAGCGTTGAAGATTCGGCGGGAGGCCACGAGCAGTACTTC.

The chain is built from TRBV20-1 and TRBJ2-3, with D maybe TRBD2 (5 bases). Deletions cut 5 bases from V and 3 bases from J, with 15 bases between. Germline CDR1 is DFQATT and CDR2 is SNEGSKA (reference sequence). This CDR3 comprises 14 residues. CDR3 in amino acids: CSAARWERTDTQYF. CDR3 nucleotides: TGCAGTGCTGCCAGATGGGAGAGGACAGATACGCAGTATTTT.

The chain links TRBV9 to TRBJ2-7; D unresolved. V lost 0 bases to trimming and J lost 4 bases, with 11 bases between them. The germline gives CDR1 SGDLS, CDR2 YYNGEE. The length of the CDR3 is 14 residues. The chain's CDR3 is CASSVAQFPYEQYF. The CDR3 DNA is TGTGCCAGCAGCGTAGCACAATTCCCGTACGAGCAGTACTTC.

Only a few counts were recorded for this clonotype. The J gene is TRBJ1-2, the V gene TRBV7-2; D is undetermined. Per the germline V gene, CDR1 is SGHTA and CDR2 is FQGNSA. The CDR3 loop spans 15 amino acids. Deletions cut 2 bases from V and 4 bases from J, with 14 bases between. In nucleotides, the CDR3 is TGTGCCAGCAGCTTATCTAAGGGTGCGGGCTATGGCTACACCTTC. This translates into CASSLSKGAGYGYTF.

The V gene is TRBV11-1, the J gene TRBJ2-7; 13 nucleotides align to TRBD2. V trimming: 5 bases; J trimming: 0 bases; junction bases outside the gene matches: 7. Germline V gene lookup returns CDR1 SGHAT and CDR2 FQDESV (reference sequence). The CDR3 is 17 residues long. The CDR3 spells CASSGGLAGSLSYEQYF. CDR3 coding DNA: TGTGCCAGCAGCGGGGGACTAGCGGGATCCCTCTCCTACGAGCAGTACTTC.

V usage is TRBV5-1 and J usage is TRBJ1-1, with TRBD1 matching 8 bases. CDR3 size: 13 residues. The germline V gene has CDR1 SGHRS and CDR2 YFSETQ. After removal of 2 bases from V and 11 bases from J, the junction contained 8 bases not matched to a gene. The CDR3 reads CASSFPTGGEAFF. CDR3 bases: TGCGCCAGCAGCTTTCCAACAGGGGGAGAGGCTTTCTTT.

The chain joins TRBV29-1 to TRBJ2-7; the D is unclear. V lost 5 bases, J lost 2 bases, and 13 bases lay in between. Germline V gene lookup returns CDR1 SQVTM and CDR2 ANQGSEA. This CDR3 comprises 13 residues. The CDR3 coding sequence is TGCAGCGTTATTAGCAGTCGACCCTACGAGCAGTACTTC. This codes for CSVISSRPYEQYF.

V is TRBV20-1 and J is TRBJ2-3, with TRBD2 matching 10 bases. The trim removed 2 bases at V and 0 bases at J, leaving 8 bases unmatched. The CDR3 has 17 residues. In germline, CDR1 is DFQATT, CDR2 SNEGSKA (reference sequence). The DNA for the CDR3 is TGCAGTGCTAGACTAGCGGGAGCCCTTATGAGCACAGATACGCAGTATTTT. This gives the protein CSARLAGALMSTDTQYF.

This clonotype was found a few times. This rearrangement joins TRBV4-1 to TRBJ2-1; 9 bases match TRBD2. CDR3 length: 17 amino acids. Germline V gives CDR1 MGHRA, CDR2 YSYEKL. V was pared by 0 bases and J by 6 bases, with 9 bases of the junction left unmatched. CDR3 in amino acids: CASSQDPTSGLINEQFF. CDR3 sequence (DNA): TGCGCCAGCAGCCAAGATCCTACTAGCGGGCTCATCAATGAGCAGTTCTTC.

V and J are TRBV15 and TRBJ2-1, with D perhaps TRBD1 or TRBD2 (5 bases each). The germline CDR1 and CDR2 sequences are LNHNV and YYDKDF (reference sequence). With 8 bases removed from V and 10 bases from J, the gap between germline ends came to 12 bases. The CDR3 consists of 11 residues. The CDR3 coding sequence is TGTGCCACCGACGCCGGGGCAGAGCAGTTCTTC. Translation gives CATDAGAEQFF.

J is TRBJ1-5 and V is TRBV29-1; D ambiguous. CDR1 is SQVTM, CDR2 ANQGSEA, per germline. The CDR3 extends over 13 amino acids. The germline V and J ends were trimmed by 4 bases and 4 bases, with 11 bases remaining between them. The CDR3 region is CSVVPVGNQPQHF. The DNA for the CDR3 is TGCAGCGTTGTTCCTGTGGGGAATCAGCCCCAGCATTTT.

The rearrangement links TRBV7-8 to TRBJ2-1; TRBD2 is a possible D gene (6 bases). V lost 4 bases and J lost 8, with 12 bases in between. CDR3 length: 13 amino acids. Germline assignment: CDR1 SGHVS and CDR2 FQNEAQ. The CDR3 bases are TGTGCCAGCAGCTCAAGACTAGTCGATGAGCAGTTCTTC. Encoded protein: CASSSRLVDEQFF.

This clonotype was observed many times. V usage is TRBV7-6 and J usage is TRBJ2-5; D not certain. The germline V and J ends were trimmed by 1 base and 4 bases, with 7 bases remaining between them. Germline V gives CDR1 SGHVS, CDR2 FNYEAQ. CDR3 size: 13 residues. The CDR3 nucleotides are TGTGCCAGCAGCTTAGACCTGGCAGAGACCCAGTACTTC. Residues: CASSLDLAETQYF.

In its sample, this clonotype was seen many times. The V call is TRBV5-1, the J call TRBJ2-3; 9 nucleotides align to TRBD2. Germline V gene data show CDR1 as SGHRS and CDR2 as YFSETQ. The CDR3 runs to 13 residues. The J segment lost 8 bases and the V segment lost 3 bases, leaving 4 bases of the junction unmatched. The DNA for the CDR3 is TGCGCCAGCAGCTCGACTAGCGGAGGTACGCAGTATTTT. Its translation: CASSSTSGGTQYF.

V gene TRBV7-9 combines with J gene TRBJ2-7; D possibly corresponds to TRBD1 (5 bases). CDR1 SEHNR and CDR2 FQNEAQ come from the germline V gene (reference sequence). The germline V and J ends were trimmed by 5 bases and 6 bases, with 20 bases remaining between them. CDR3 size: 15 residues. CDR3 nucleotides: TGTGCCAGCAGCCACAGTTGGGGTGGAACAGGCGAGCAGTACTTC. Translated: CASSHSWGGTGEQYF.

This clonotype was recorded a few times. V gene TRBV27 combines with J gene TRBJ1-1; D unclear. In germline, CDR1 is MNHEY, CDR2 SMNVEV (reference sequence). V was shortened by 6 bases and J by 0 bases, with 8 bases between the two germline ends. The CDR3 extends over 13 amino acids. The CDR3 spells CASRSNMNTEAFF. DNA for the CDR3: TGTGCCAGCAGGAGTAACATGAACACTGAAGCTTTCTTT.

The CDR3 spells CSVGTGTGGYEQYF. CDR3 DNA: TGCAGCGTGGGAACCGGGACAGGAGGCTACGAGCAGTACTTC. The genes are TRBV29-1 and TRBJ2-7; 8 bases are shared with TRBD1. The CDR3 loop spans 14 amino acids. Germline CDR1 and CDR2: SQVTM and ANQGSEA. The J segment lost 3 bases and the V segment lost 6 bases, leaving 10 bases of the junction unmatched.

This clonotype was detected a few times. CDR3 sequence reads: CASFRGGAGDSEQFF. The CDR3, as DNA: TGCGCCAGTTTCCGAGGAGGGGCGGGAGACAGTGAGCAGTTCTTC. The rearrangement links TRBV5-1 to TRBJ2-1, with 7 bases matching TRBD2. Trimming removed 8 bases from V and 9 bases from J; junction bases left unmatched: 17. The CDR3 loop spans 15 amino acids. Germline V gene lookup returns CDR1 SGHRS and CDR2 YFSETQ.

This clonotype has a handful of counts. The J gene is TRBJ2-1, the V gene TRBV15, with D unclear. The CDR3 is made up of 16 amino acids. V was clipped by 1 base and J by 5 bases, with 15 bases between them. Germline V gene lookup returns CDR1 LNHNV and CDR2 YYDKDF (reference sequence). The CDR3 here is CATSRGPSQFDNEQFF. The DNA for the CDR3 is TGTGCCACCAGCAGAGGCCCGTCGCAGTTTGACAATGAGCAGTTCTTC.

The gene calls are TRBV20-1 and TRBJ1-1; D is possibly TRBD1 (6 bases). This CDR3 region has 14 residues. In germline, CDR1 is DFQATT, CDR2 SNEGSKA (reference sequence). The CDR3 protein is CRIGGPQGGTEAFF. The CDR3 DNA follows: TGCAGGATAGGCGGGCCACAGGGAGGAACTGAAGCTTTCTTT.

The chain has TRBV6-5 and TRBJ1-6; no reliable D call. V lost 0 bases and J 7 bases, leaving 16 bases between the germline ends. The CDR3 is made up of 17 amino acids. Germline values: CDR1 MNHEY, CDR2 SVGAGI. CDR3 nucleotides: TGTGCCAGCAGTTACTCGTCGGAGAATTGGTTGAATTCACCCCTCCACTTT. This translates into CASSYSSENWLNSPLHF.

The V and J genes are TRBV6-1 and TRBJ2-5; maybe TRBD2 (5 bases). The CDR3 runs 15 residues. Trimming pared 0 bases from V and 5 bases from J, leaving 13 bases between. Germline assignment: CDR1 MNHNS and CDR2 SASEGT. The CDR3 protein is CASSEARLALETQYF. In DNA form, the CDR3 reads TGTGCCAGCAGTGAAGCTCGCCTAGCTCTTGAGACCCAGTACTTC.

CDR3 DNA: TGCAGTGCTAGAGCAGCGGGAGGGCCCTACAATGAGCAGTTCTTC. It specifies CSARAAGGPYNEQFF. The chain couples TRBV20-1 to TRBJ2-1; TRBD2 matches 10 bases. The V gene's germline CDR1 is DFQATT and CDR2 SNEGSKA (reference sequence). The CDR3 loop spans 15 amino acids. The ends lost 1 base at V and 2 bases at J; junction bases unmatched: 2.

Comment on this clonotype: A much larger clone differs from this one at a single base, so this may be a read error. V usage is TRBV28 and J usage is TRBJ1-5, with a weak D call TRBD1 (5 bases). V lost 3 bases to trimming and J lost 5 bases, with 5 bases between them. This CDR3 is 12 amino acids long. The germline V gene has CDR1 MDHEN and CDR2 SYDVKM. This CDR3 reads CASSFRDQPQHF. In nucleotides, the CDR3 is TGTGCCAGCAGTTTCAGGGATCAGCCCCAGCATTTT.

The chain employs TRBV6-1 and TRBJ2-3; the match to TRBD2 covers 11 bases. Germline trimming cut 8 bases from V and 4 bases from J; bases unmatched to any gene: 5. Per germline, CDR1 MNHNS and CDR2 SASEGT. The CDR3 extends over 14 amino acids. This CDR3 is CASGVAGGPDTQYF. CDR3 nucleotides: TGTGCCAGCGGGGTAGCGGGAGGGCCAGATACGCAGTATTTT.

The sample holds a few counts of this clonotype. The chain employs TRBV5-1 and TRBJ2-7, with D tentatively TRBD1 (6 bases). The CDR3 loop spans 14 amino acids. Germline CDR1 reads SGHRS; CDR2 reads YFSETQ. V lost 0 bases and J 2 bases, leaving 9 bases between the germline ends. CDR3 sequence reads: CASSLADSTYEQYF. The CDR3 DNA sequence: TGCGCCAGCAGCTTGGCGGACAGTACCTACGAGCAGTACTTC.